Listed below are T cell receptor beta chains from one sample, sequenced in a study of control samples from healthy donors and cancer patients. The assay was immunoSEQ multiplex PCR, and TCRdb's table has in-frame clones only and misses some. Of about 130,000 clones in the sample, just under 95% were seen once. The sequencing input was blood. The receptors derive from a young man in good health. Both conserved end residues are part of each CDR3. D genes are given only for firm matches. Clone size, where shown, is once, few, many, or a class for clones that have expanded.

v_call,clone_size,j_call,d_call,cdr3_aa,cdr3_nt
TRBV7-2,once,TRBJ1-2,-,CASSPTGGALFYGYTF,TGTGCCAGCAGCCCCACGGGAGGGGCTCTATTCTATGGCTACACCTTC
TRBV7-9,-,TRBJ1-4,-,CASSRWEENEKLFF,TGTGCCAGCAGCAGGTGGGAGGAAAATGAAAAACTGTTTTTT
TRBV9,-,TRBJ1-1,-,CASSVQGGTEAFF,TGTGCCAGCAGCGTACAGGGAGGGACTGAAGCTTTCTTT
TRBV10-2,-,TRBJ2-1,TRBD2,CASSERLAGGYNEQFF,TGCGCCAGCAGTGAGCGACTAGCGGGGGGGTACAATGAGCAGTTCTTC
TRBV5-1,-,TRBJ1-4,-,CASSLGSATNEKLFF,TGCGCCAGCAGCTTGGGGTCTGCAACTAATGAAAAACTGTTTTTT
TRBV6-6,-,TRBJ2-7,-,CASSPGTGTLEEQYF,TGTGCCAGCAGCCCCGGCACCGGGACACTGGAGGAGCAGTACTTC
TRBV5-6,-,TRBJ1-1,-,CASSLAGGGGSTEAFF,TGTGCCAGCAGCTTGGCTGGCGGGGGGGGATCCACTGAAGCTTTCTTT
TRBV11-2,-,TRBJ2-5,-,CASSLDQVSGPETQYF,TGTGCCAGCAGCTTAGATCAGGTCTCCGGACCAGAGACCCAGTACTTC
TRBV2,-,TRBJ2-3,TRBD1,CASRPGQGSDTQYF,TGTGCCAGCAGGCCGGGACAGGGATCAGATACGCAGTATTTT
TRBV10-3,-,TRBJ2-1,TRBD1,CAISEPGTGAPNEQFF,TGTGCCATCAGTGAGCCCGGGACAGGGGCCCCCAATGAGCAGTTCTTC
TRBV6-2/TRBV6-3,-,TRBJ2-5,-,CASSQETQYF,TGTGCCAGCAGTCAAGAGACCCAGTACTTC